Each of the 3 T cell receptor beta chains below was sequenced from the same sample in a study of a mutant IDH1 vaccine in newly diagnosed glioma. Time point: week 35, safety follow-up. The study gave 300 ug of mutant IDH1 20-mer peptide per vaccine dose, with topical imiquimod. The assay was immunoSEQ multiplex PCR, and TCRdb's table has in-frame clones only and misses some. The repertoire holds roughly 50,000 clones, with 65% to 85% as singletons. The antigens these receptors bind are not known. The starting material was PBMCs, obtained from a glioma patient whose treatment included an IDH1 peptide vaccine. These receptors all stem from a man aged 35 to 55 with glioma.

The chain links TRBV30 to TRBJ1-1; D not certain. V was clipped by 5 bases and J by 5 bases, with 15 bases between them. The CDR3 is made up of 13 amino acids. Germline CDR1 reads GTSNPN; CDR2 reads SVGIG (reference sequence). The CDR3 is CAWGKLRLTEAFF. The CDR3 DNA reads TGTGCCTGGGGGAAGCTCCGACTTACTGAAGCTTTCTTT.

For this clone: The sample has other DNA sequences that encode this CDR3 too. The V gene is TRBV30, the J gene TRBJ2-5, with D unclear. The germline V gene has CDR1 GTSNPN and CDR2 SVGIG (reference sequence). The CDR3 extends over 11 amino acids. Deletions cut 3 bases from V and 2 bases from J, with 4 bases between. As DNA, the CDR3 is TGTGCCTGGAGCCCTCAAGAGACCCAGTACTTC. Protein sequence: CAWSPQETQYF. Variable domain in full (rest from reference TRBV30 and TRBJ2-5): SQTIHQWPATLVQPVGSPLSLECTVEGTSNPNLYWYRQAAGRGLQLLFYSVGIGQISSEVPQNLSASRPQDRQFILSSKKLLLSDSGFYLCAWSPQETQYFGPGTRLLVL.

The gene calls are TRBV2 and TRBJ1-5; TRBD1 agrees at 10 bases. Looked up from germline, CDR1 is SNHLY and CDR2 is FYNNEI. This CDR3 comprises 14 residues. V was pared by 7 bases and J by 7 bases, with 7 bases of the junction left unmatched. The CDR3 is CASTPGQGNQPQHF. The DNA for the CDR3 is TGTGCCAGCACCCCGGGACAGGGGAACCAGCCCCAGCATTTT. Full variable domain (outside the CDR3, taken from reference TRBV2 and TRBJ1-5): EPEVTQTPSHQVTQMGQEVILRCVPISNHLYFYWYRQILGQKVEFLVSFYNNEISEKSEIFDDQFSVERPDGSNFTLKIRSTKLEDSAMYFCASTPGQGNQPQHFGDGTRLSIL.